The source of this T cell receptor (beta chain) is a study of OX40 agonist ivuxolimab in advanced cancers. Looking at the study overall: Partial responses were observed in three patients, of whom one had hepatocellular carcinoma and two had cutaneous melanoma. Regarding the study as a whole: Researchers report that CD8+ T cells had, on average, more expanded clones than CD4+.

Any history of autoimmune disease or systemic immunosuppression disqualified patients. The table lists this clone with a count of one. As yet, its antigen is unknown. The assay was immunoSEQ multiplex PCR, and TCRdb's table has in-frame clones only and misses some. Among about 19,000 clones listed, roughly 80% were seen once. CDR1 and CDR2 (germline): SGHRS, YFSETQ. Deletions cut 2 bases from V and 5 bases from J, with 19 bases between. The CDR3 totals 16 residues. This sequence was found in an adult with an advanced solid tumor such as melanoma, head and neck, liver or kidney cancer. The chain uses TRBV5-1 and TRBJ1-1; a possible D gene is TRBD1 (6 bases). The sequences come from CD4+ or CD8+ T cells sorted from blood, collected in a trial of the OX40 agonist ivuxolimab. CDR3 amino acids: CASSLGVTGQSTEAFF. Here the CDR3 DNA reads TGCGCCAGCAGCTTAGGTGTCACAGGGCAAAGTACTGAAGCTTTCTTT.